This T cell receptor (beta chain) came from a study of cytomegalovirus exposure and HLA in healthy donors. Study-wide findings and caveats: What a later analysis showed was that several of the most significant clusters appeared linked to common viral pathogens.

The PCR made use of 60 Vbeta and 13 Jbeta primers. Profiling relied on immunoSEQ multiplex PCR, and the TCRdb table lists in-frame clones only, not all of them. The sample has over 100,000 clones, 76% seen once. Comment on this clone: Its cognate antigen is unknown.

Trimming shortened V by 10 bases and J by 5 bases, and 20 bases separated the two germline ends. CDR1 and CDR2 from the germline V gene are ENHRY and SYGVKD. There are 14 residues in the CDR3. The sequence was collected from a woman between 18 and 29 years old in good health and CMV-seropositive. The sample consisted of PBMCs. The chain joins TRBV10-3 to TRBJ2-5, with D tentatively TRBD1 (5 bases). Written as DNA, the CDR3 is TGTGCCAGCTTATCGGACACCCTGCCGGAGACCCAGTACTTC. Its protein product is CASLSDTLPETQYF.